This T cell receptor beta chain stems from a study of blood T cells in healthy people across ages. Primers used in a second PCR of about 6 to 11 cycles were a sample-barcoded 5' primer and a J-beta primer mix. Every individual sample yielded 3 million or more paired-end reads (each containing CDR3). TCRdb analysed the 5' RACE reads with MiXCR anew, one entry per CDR3 protein. The repertoire has roughly 640,000 distinct CDR3 sequences, under 30% of them found once; the top ten carry about 15%. In its sample, this clonotype was seen a few times. Antigen: not known. With 5 bases removed from V and 2 bases from J, the gap between germline ends came to 16 bases. Germline CDR1 DFQATT, CDR2 SNEGSKA (reference sequence). The CDR3 is 15 residues long. Study-wide results and caveats: Per million T cells, TCR beta diversity dropped roughly linearly as age increased. Total diversity from one million sequenced T cells was likely underestimated.

Input material: blood. The V gene is TRBV20-1, the J gene TRBJ1-5; the D gene is possibly TRBD1 (5 bases). This receptor was taken from a woman of 80 years or more in good health. CDR3 sequence reads: CSASNLGAGNQPQHF. The CDR3 DNA follows: TGCAGTGCTTCAAATCTCGGGGCCGGCAATCAGCCCCAGCATTTT.